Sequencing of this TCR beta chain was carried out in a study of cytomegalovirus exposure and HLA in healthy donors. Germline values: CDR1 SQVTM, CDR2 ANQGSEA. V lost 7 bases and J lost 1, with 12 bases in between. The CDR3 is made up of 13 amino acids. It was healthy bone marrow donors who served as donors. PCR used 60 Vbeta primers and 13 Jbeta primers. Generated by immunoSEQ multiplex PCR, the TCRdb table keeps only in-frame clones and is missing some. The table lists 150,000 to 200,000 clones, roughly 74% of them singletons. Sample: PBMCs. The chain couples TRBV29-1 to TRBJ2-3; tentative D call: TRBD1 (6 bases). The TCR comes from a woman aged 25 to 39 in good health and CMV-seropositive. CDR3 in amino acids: CSALGAGTDTQYF. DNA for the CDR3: TGCAGCGCCTTGGGGGCGGGCACAGATACGCAGTATTTT.